The 12 T cell receptor beta chains listed next were all sequenced from one sample in a study of beta chain features in type 1 diabetes. Reverse transcribing all isolated RNA meant expressed TCRB transcripts were sequenced. Using immunoSEQ multiplex PCR, the repertoire was profiled, and TCRdb retains in-frame clones only, with some absent. This sample has 310,000 or so clones, with approximately 9.7% found just once. The study's findings and limits: Moderate but significant shortening of TCRB CDR3s was recorded in all four CD4+ subsets from Type 1 diabetes patients.

These TCRs are of unknown antigen specificity. The material sequenced was central memory CD4+ T cells from blood. These receptors all stem from a man aged 25 to 45 with type 1 diabetes.

This clone was observed a handful of times. This chain links TRBV11-2 with TRBJ2-3, with TRBD2 as a possible D gene (5 bases). With 5 bases removed from V and 2 bases from J, the gap between germline ends came to 8 bases. CDR1 is SGHAT, CDR2 FQNNGV, per germline. This CDR3 is built from 13 residues. As DNA, the CDR3 is TGTGCCAGCAGCCGCGGGCTCACAGATACGCAGTATTTT. Translated, it gives CASSRGLTDTQYF.

In its sample, this clone was seen a few times. This sample also contains other DNA sequences that code for the same CDR3. The rearrangement joins TRBV28 to TRBJ2-7; the D gene is possibly TRBD1 (6 bases). CDR1 and CDR2 from the germline V gene are MDHEN and SYDVKM. CDR3 length equals 14 residues. The germline V and J ends were trimmed by 2 bases and 6 bases, with 14 bases remaining between them. The CDR3 reads CASSLGQGRSEQYF. In DNA, the CDR3 is TGTGCCAGCAGTTTAGGGCAGGGGCGTAGCGAGCAGTACTTC.

The table lists this clone with a few counts. V and J are TRBV2 and TRBJ2-3; D gene unclear. This CDR3 is 14 amino acids long. V lost 4 bases and J lost 2, with 10 bases in between. Germline lookup yields CDR1 SNHLY and CDR2 FYNNEI. CDR3 coding DNA: TGTGCCAGCAGTGCAACTTACCTCACAGATACGCAGTATTTT. Amino acid sequence: CASSATYLTDTQYF.

This clone was seen only a few times. The chain recombines TRBV7-2 with TRBJ2-1; TRBD2 aligns across 7 bases. This CDR3 spans 16 amino acids. V lost 1 base to trimming and J lost 2 bases; unmatched junction nucleotides: 5. Germline V gene sequence: CDR1 SGHTA, CDR2 FQGNSA. The CDR3 nucleotides read TGTGCCAGCAGCTTAGGACTAGCTCGAGCCTACAATGAGCAGTTCTTC. It yields the protein CASSLGLARAYNEQFF.

The chain carries TRBV28 and TRBJ2-1; 7 nucleotides align to TRBD2. Germline CDR1 MDHEN, CDR2 SYDVKM. This CDR3 spans 14 amino acids. Germline trimming cut 6 bases from V and 5 bases from J; bases unmatched to any gene: 7. This CDR3 reads CASRKSGANNEQFF. The CDR3 region has the DNA TGTGCCAGCAGAAAGAGCGGGGCGAACAATGAGCAGTTCTTC.

The table lists this clone with a few counts. This chain links TRBV6-5 with TRBJ2-7, with a weak D call TRBD1 (5 bases). The CDR3 loop spans 16 amino acids. CDR1 is MNHEY and CDR2 is SVGAGI in the germline V gene. Trimming cost V 2 bases and J 0 bases, with 14 bases left between them. Written as DNA, the CDR3 is TGTGCCAGCAGTTACCAGGGCCTATCCTTCTCCTACGAGCAGTACTTC. Translated: CASSYQGLSFSYEQYF.

This clone was observed a handful of times. The V and J genes are TRBV19 and TRBJ1-1; 7 nucleotides match TRBD1. This CDR3 has 15 residues. Trimming at V came to 4 bases and at J to 5 bases, leaving 10 bases not matched to a gene. Germline values: CDR1 LNHDA, CDR2 SQIVND (reference sequence). This CDR3 reads CASSTFSGGITEAFF. Written as DNA, the CDR3 is TGTGCCAGTAGTACCTTTTCAGGGGGGATTACTGAAGCTTTCTTT.

This clone was seen repeatedly, ten times or more. V is TRBV2 and J is TRBJ2-1; 9 bases are shared with TRBD1. Trimming removed 6 bases from V and 4 bases from J; junction bases left unmatched: 7. CDR1 is SNHLY and CDR2 is FYNNEI in the germline V gene. This CDR3 has 15 residues. The CDR3 is CASREQGAKYNEQFF. The CDR3 DNA sequence: TGTGCCAGCAGGGAACAGGGGGCTAAATACAATGAGCAGTTCTTC. Filled out from reference TRBV2 and TRBJ2-1, the complete variable domain reads EPEVTQTPSHQVTQMGQEVILRCVPISNHLYFYWYRQILGQKVEFLVSFYNNEISEKSEIFDDQFSVERPDGSNFTLKIRSTKLEDSAMYFCASREQGAKYNEQFFGPGTRLTVL.

The chain recombines TRBV30 with TRBJ1-6; 7 bases map to TRBD1. With V trimmed by 3 bases and J by 6 bases, 8 bases remained unmatched. Germline CDR1 is GTSNPN and CDR2 is SVGIG (reference sequence). This CDR3 comprises 15 residues. DNA for the CDR3: TGTGCCTGGAGAGGGGGACAGACCACTAATTCACCCCTCCACTTT. It codes for CAWRGGQTTNSPLHF.

As to this clone: Distinct nucleotide sequences in the sample also encode this CDR3. The V call is TRBV7-2, the J call TRBJ2-7; D gene uncertain. Trimming removed 5 bases from V and 4 bases from J, with 9 bases in between. CDR1 and CDR2 (germline): SGHTA, FQGNSA. The CDR3 is made up of 12 amino acids. This chain's CDR3 is CASSPRGYEQYF. The CDR3 DNA follows: TGTGCCAGCAGCCCCCGCGGATACGAGCAGTACTTC.

CDR3 coding DNA: TGTGCCATCAGTGAGTCTGGGTTTTCTAACTATGGCTACACCTTC. It encodes CAISESGFSNYGYTF. The chain is built from TRBV10-3 and TRBJ1-2; D gene unclear. The ends were cut back, 0 bases at V and 0 bases at J, with 8 bases in the middle. This CDR3 comprises 15 residues. Germline-derived CDR1 and CDR2 are ENHRY and SYGVKD.

The CDR3 nucleotides are TGTGCCAGCAGCAAACTAGGGGCCCGAAGTATCCTTGGGGCCAACGTCCTGACTTTC. Protein product: CASSKLGARSILGANVLTF. The chain recombines TRBV21-1 with TRBJ2-6; TRBD1 is the table's D call, not checked against the DNA. TRBV21-1 is a pseudogene segment. This CDR3 is 19 amino acids long.